The 17 T cell receptor beta chains presented below share a single source sample, sequenced in a study of beta chain features in type 1 diabetes. The whole isolated RNA underwent reverse transcription, so sequencing captured expressed TCRB transcripts. Profiled with immunoSEQ multiplex PCR; TCRdb holds only in-frame clones, not every one. The sample has around 300,000 clones, approximately 10% seen once. Sequences were obtained from naive CD4+ T cells from blood. The source of these receptors is a woman aged 30 to 39 in good health.

The rearrangement links TRBV4-3 to TRBJ2-5; tentatively, D is TRBD2 (6 bases). The CDR3 is 14 residues long. Germline CDR1 and CDR2: LGHNA and YSLEER. Trimming cost V 5 bases and J 5 bases, with 15 bases left between them. This CDR3 is CASSSPGLGETQYF. The CDR3, as DNA: TGCGCCAGCAGCAGCCCGGGACTGGGGGAGACCCAGTACTTC.

The V call is TRBV6-5, the J call TRBJ2-4; 12 bases match TRBD1. Germline lookup yields CDR1 MNHEY and CDR2 SVGAGI. The junction had 7 bases not matched to a gene; V was cut back by 6 bases and J by 7 bases. The CDR3 sequence is 15 residues long. CDR3 loop: CASRSTGTGGNIQYF. DNA for the CDR3: TGTGCCAGCAGATCAACCGGGACAGGGGGCAACATTCAGTACTTC.

The table lists this clone with a few counts. V usage is TRBV11-2 and J usage is TRBJ2-1, with 8 positions matching TRBD2. V trimming: 4 bases; J trimming: 0 bases; junction bases outside the gene matches: 5. Germline CDR1 is SGHAT and CDR2 is FQNNGV. The CDR3 is 16 amino acids. The CDR3 sequence is CASSSTSASSYNEQFF. CDR3 nucleotide sequence: TGTGCCAGCAGCTCGACTAGCGCTAGCTCCTACAATGAGCAGTTCTTC.

The chain employs TRBV7-9 and TRBJ1-1, with 7 bases lining up with TRBD1. Germline V gene data show CDR1 as SEHNR and CDR2 as FQNEAQ (reference sequence). The CDR3 is 15 residues long. J lost 0 bases, V lost 4 bases, and 5 bases had no gene match. In nucleotides, the CDR3 is TGTGCCAGCAGCTACTCGGGACAGATGAACACTGAAGCTTTCTTT. Amino acids: CASSYSGQMNTEAFF.

The J gene is TRBJ2-6, the V gene TRBV7-9; tentatively, D is TRBD2 (6 bases). The CDR3 is 16 amino acids. The V end lost 5 bases, the J end lost 4 bases, and 15 bases lay between the germline ends. Germline V CDR1 and CDR2: SEHNR, FQNEAQ (reference sequence). CDR3 region: CASSGFREAGANVLTF. DNA for the CDR3: TGTGCCAGCAGCGGGTTCAGGGAGGCCGGGGCCAACGTCCTGACTTTC.

This clone was picked up a small number of times. The V call is TRBV5-1, the J call TRBJ2-7, with 10 bases lining up with TRBD1. This CDR3 has 14 residues. Germline V lookup: CDR1 SGHRS, CDR2 YFSETQ. Unmatched junction bases numbered 4, after V lost 2 bases and J lost 5 bases. The CDR3 region is CASSFGQGGDEQYF. The CDR3 nucleotides read TGCGCCAGCAGCTTTGGACAGGGGGGGGACGAGCAGTACTTC.

This clone has just a few counts. This chain connects TRBV13 to TRBJ2-7; TRBD2 aligns across 8 bases. The germline V gene has CDR1 PRHDT and CDR2 FYEKMQ (reference sequence). The CDR3 consists of 16 residues. V dropped 0 bases and J dropped 4; count of bases not matched to a gene: 8. CDR3 amino acids: CASSLGVREGPYEQYF. The DNA for the CDR3 is TGTGCCAGCAGCTTAGGGGTTCGGGAGGGCCCATACGAGCAGTACTTC.

This clone appeared a few times. This chain links TRBV7-9 with TRBJ2-7; 7 positions match TRBD2. Germline loops: CDR1 SEHNR, CDR2 FQNEAQ (reference sequence). V was clipped by 5 bases and J by 0 bases; unmatched bases: 7. The CDR3 runs to 15 residues. The CDR3 region is CASSNSGRGSYEQYF. The CDR3, as DNA: TGTGCCAGCAGCAATAGCGGGCGGGGCTCCTACGAGCAGTACTTC.

J is TRBJ2-1 and V is TRBV4-3, with 10 positions matching TRBD2. The CDR3 totals 15 residues. V gave up 5 bases and J gave up 6 bases; unmatched junction bases: 7. Germline V gene sequence: CDR1 LGHNA, CDR2 YSLEER. In DNA, the CDR3 is TGCGCCAGCAGCGAGCGGGAGGGCCCAGTCAATGAGCAGTTCTTC. Amino acids: CASSEREGPVNEQFF.

This clone was recorded a few times. This chain uses TRBV28 with TRBJ2-5; D is perhaps TRBD1 (8 bases). From germline, CDR1 is MDHEN and CDR2 SYDVKM. The CDR3 is made up of 15 amino acids. V lost 4 bases to trimming and J lost 0 bases, with 12 bases between them. The CDR3 nucleotides are TGTGCCAGCAGTTACAGGGGGGGGTACCAAGAGACCCAGTACTTC. It encodes CASSYRGGYQETQYF.

This chain connects TRBV15 to TRBJ1-1; TRBD1 aligns across 9 bases. V lost 4 bases, J lost 5 bases, and 5 bases stayed unmatched. Germline V lookup: CDR1 LNHNV, CDR2 YYDKDF (reference sequence). CDR3 length equals 14 residues. CDR3 bases: TGTGCCACCAGCACCCAGACAGGGGGTACTGAAGCTTTCTTT. Amino acid sequence: CATSTQTGGTEAFF.

In its sample, this clone was seen a few times. The J gene is TRBJ2-1, the V gene TRBV7-9; no clear D gene. Germline CDR1 is SEHNR and CDR2 is FQNEAQ (reference sequence). CDR3 length equals 15 residues. Trimming took off 0 bases at V and 8 bases at J, with 14 bases between the two ends. CDR3 region: CASSLAPTQVDEQFF. The CDR3 DNA sequence: TGTGCCAGCAGCTTAGCGCCTACTCAAGTCGATGAGCAGTTCTTC.

This chain joins TRBV5-6 and TRBJ2-5; TRBD2 matches 8 bases. The CDR3 is made up of 16 amino acids. Germline CDR1 SGHDT, CDR2 YYEEEE. J gave up 1 base and V 0 bases, and 5 bases lay outside the gene matches. CDR3 sequence (DNA): TGTGCCAGCAGCTTGGATCGGGAGGGCCTCCAAGAGACCCAGTACTTC. It translates to CASSLDREGLQETQYF.

The CDR3 region has the DNA TGCGCCAGCAGCGCAAAAACTAGCGGGAGGGCCCTTTCCAATGAGCAGTTCTTC. This sequence encodes CASSAKTSGRALSNEQFF. V usage is TRBV5-1 and J usage is TRBJ2-1; 13 bases are a match to TRBD2. Germline CDR1 reads SGHRS; CDR2 reads YFSETQ. V shed 4 bases and J 6 bases; nucleotides not matched to a gene: 13. The CDR3 has 18 residues.

The V gene is TRBV6-6, the J gene TRBJ1-5; D gene unclear. The V gene lost 4 bases and the J gene lost 5 bases, with 12 bases spanning the gap. In germline, CDR1 is MNHNY, CDR2 SVGAGI (reference sequence). The CDR3 sequence is 14 residues long. In DNA, the CDR3 is TGTGCCAGCAGTTTCACGCCAAGCGATCAGCCCCAGCATTTT. This gives the protein CASSFTPSDQPQHF.

This clone was seen only a few times. This chain uses TRBV28 with TRBJ2-3; 12 bases match TRBD2. The length of the CDR3 is 17 residues. The germline gives CDR1 MDHEN, CDR2 SYDVKM. Trimming at V came to 6 bases and at J to 6 bases, leaving 13 bases not matched to a gene. The CDR3 reads CASSQETLAGGVDTQYF. For the CDR3, the DNA is TGTGCCAGCAGCCAAGAAACACTAGCGGGAGGTGTGGATACGCAGTATTTT.

CDR3 region: CASSGNRRNTIYF. CDR3 coding DNA: TGTGCCAGCAGTGGGAACAGGAGAAACACCATATATTTT. The J gene is TRBJ1-3, the V gene TRBV25-1, with D possibly being TRBD1 (5 bases). The CDR3 is 13 residues long. Germline CDR1 and CDR2: MGHDK and SYGVNS. V was trimmed by 4 bases and J by 5 bases, leaving 9 bases between them.